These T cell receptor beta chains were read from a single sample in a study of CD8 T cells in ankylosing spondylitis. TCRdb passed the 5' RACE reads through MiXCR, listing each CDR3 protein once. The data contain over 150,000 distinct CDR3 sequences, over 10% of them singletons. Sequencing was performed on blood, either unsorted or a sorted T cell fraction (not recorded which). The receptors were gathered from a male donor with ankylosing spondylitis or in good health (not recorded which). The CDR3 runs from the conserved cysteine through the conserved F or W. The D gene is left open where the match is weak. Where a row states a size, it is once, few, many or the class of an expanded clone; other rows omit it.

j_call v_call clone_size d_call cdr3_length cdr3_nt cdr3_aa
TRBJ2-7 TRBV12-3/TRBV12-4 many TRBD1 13 TGTGCCAGCAGTTGGACAGGGACCTACGAGCAGTACTTC CASSWTGTYEQYF
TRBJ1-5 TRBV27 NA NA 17 TGTGCCAGCGCAGGCGGTGGGACGTTCGGGGGCAATCAGCCCCAGCATTTT CASAGGGTFGGNQPQHF
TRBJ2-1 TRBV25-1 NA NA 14 TGTGCCAGCAGTGATGTTAGCGGACTCAATGAGCAGTTCTTC CASSDVSGLNEQFF
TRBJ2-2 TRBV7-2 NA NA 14 TGTGCCAGCAGCTTGGGGGTCTCAGGTGTGGAGCTGTTTTTT CASSLGVSGVELFF
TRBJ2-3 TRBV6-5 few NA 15 TGTGCCAGCAGTTACTCGAGCGGGAGCACAGATACGCAGTATTTT CASSYSSGSTDTQYF
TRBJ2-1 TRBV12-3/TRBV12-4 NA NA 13 TGTGCCAGCGCCCCAGGGACTTACAATGAGCAGTTCTTC CASAPGTYNEQFF
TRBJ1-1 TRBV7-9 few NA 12 TGTGCCAGCAGCCCAGACGACACTGAAGCTTTCTTT CASSPDDTEAFF
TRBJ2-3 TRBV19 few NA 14 TGTGCCAGTAGTGTCCTCGGGGACGCAGATACGCAGTATTTT CASSVLGDADTQYF
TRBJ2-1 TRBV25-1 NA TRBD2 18 TGTGCCAGCACCTTTGGCGGGGGACTAGCGGGAGGGCCCGTTGAGCAGTTCTTC CASTFGGGLAGGPVEQFF
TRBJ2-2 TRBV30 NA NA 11 TGTGCCTGGAGAGGTTCCGGGGAGCTGTTTTTT CAWRGSGELFF
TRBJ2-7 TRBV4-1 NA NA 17 TGCGCCAGCAGCCAAGATCGGATAGGTCTACGAGTGGGTGAGCAGTACTTC CASSQDRIGLRVGEQYF
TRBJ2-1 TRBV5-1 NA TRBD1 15 TGCGCCAGCAGCATCGTCTGGGACAGCTACAATGAGCAGTTCTTC CASSIVWDSYNEQFF
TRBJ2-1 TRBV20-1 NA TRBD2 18 TGCAGTGCTAGAGATCCCATTGAGCGTAGACTAGCGGACAATGAGCAGTTCTTC CSARDPIERRLADNEQFF
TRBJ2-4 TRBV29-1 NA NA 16 TGCAGCGTTGAAGGGGGCGGTGATTTAGCCAAAAACATTCAGTACTTC CSVEGGGDLAKNIQYF
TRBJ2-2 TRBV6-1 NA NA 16 TGTGCCAGCAGTGAAGAAGGGGGGGCGGGTTCCGGGGAGCTGTTTTTT CASSEEGGAGSGELFF
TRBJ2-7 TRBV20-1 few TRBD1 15 TGCAGTGCTAGTTGGTACGGGACAGGGGGCTACGAGCAGTACTTC CSASWYGTGGYEQYF
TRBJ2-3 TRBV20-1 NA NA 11 TGCAGTGCTAGTCAAACGAATACGCAGTATTTT CSASQTNTQYF
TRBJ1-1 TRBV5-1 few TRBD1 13 TGCGCCAGCAGCTTGACAGGGGAGACTGAAGCTTTCTTT CASSLTGETEAFF
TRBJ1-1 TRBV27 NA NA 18 TGTGCCAGCAGCGGAGACGGGCCTCGCACCAATAACAACACTGAAGCTTTCTTT CASSGDGPRTNNNTEAFF
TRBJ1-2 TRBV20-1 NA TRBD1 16 TGCAGTGCTAGAGCTTTAGGACAGGCGGCAGGCTATGGCTACACCTTC CSARALGQAAGYGYTF